The TCR beta chain under discussion was sequenced for a study of OX40 agonist ivuxolimab in advanced cancers. Looking at the study overall: Participants, 70% to 90% male, averaged about 56 years of age, ranging from about 23 to 85.

V was trimmed by 3 bases and J by 3 bases, leaving 12 bases between them. This CDR3 is built from 15 residues. CDR1 is SGDLS, CDR2 YYNGEE, per germline. TCRdb's copy holds only in-frame clones and misses some; the assay was immunoSEQ multiplex PCR. The sample carries 55,000 to 75,000 clones, 84% recorded once. This clone was picked up a small number of times. V is TRBV9 and J is TRBJ1-4; D not resolved. The receptor's source is an adult with an advanced solid tumor such as melanoma, head and neck, liver or kidney cancer. Sequencing was performed on CD4+ or CD8+ T cells sorted from blood, taken in a trial of the OX40 agonist ivuxolimab. In DNA form, the CDR3 reads TGTGCCAGCAGCGAGCAGGCAGCGCCTAATGAAAAACTGTTTTTT. It encodes CASSEQAAPNEKLFF. The full variable domain, with the rest looked up from reference TRBV9 and TRBJ1-4, is DSGVTQTPKHLITATGQRVTLRCSPRSGDLSVYWYQQSLDQGLQFLIQYYNGEERAKGNILERFSAQQFPDLHSELNLSSLELGDSALYFCASSEQAAPNEKLFFGSGTQLSVL.